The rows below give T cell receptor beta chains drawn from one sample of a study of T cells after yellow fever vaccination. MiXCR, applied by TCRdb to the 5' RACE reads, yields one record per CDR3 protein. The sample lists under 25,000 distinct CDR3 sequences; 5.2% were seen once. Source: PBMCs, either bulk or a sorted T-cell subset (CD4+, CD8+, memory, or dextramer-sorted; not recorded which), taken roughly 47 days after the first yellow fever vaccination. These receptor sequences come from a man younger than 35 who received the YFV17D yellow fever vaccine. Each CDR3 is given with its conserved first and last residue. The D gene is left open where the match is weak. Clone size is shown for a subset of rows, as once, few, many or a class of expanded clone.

CDR3 protein: CASSLLGGQYNYGYTF; CDR3 DNA: TGTGCCAGCAGTTTACTAGGGGGACAGTATAACTATGGCTACACCTTC; D gene: TRBD1; J gene: TRBJ1-2; V gene: TRBV2; clone size: many
CDR3 protein: CASSVSEDSNQPQHF; CDR3 DNA: TGTGCCAGCAGCGTCTCGGAGGATAGCAATCAGCCCCAGCATTTT; D gene: .; J gene: TRBJ1-5; V gene: TRBV9; clone size: many
CDR3 protein: CSVGEWRGGGDTQYF; CDR3 DNA: TGCAGCGTTGGTGAATGGCGGGGAGGGGGCGATACGCAGTATTTT; D gene: .; J gene: TRBJ2-3; V gene: TRBV29-1; clone size: many
CDR3 protein: CASSLRRQGGQPQHF; CDR3 DNA: TGTGCCAGCAGCTTGCGCCGGCAGGGTGGACAGCCCCAGCATTTT; D gene: .; J gene: TRBJ1-5; V gene: TRBV5-6; clone size: many
CDR3 protein: CSVDRQGEGEQYF; CDR3 DNA: TGCAGCGTTGACCGGCAGGGGGAGGGTGAGCAGTACTTC; D gene: .; J gene: TRBJ2-7; V gene: TRBV29-1; clone size: .
CDR3 protein: CAISESRGSQETQYF; CDR3 DNA: TGTGCCATCAGTGAGTCGCGGGGGTCCCAAGAGACCCAGTACTTC; D gene: TRBD2; J gene: TRBJ2-5; V gene: TRBV10-3; clone size: many
CDR3 protein: CASSLTGGDAGELFF; CDR3 DNA: TGTGCCAGCAGTCTGACAGGGGGCGACGCCGGGGAGCTGTTTTTT; D gene: TRBD1; J gene: TRBJ2-2; V gene: TRBV28; clone size: many
CDR3 protein: CASSLTLNTGELFF; CDR3 DNA: TGCGCCAGCAGCTTGACTTTGAACACCGGGGAGCTGTTTTTT; D gene: .; J gene: TRBJ2-2; V gene: TRBV5-1; clone size: many
CDR3 protein: CASSLRGIGELFF; CDR3 DNA: TGTGCCAGCAGTTTGAGAGGGATCGGGGAGCTGTTTTTT; D gene: .; J gene: TRBJ2-2; V gene: TRBV27; clone size: many
CDR3 protein: CASSLNAGGDTQYF; CDR3 DNA: TGTGCCAGCAGTTTAAATGCTGGGGGAGATACGCAGTATTTT; D gene: .; J gene: TRBJ2-3; V gene: TRBV12-3/TRBV12-4; clone size: many
CDR3 protein: CASSQPLAGAGQFF; CDR3 DNA: TGTGCCAGCAGCCAGCCCCTAGCGGGGGCCGGGCAGTTCTTC; D gene: TRBD2; J gene: TRBJ2-1; V gene: TRBV3-1; clone size: .
CDR3 protein: CASSRPSGGAQETQYF; CDR3 DNA: TGTGCCAGCAGCCGGCCAAGCGGGGGGGCCCAAGAGACCCAGTACTTC; D gene: TRBD2; J gene: TRBJ2-5; V gene: TRBV5-4; clone size: .
CDR3 protein: CASSPGFDTEAFF; CDR3 DNA: TGTGCCAGCAGCCCTGGGTTTGACACTGAAGCTTTCTTT; D gene: .; J gene: TRBJ1-1; V gene: TRBV4-2; clone size: many
CDR3 protein: CSVERDYGYTF; CDR3 DNA: TGCAGCGTCGAAAGGGACTATGGCTACACCTTC; D gene: .; J gene: TRBJ1-2; V gene: TRBV29-1; clone size: many
CDR3 protein: CSARDSVRVNEQFF; CDR3 DNA: TGCAGTGCTAGAGATTCGGTTCGGGTCAATGAGCAGTTCTTC; D gene: .; J gene: TRBJ2-1; V gene: TRBV20-1; clone size: many
CDR3 protein: CASRTRDSYGYTF; CDR3 DNA: TGTGCCAGCAGGACACGGGACAGCTATGGCTACACCTTC; D gene: TRBD1; J gene: TRBJ1-2; V gene: TRBV7-2; clone size: many
CDR3 protein: CASSPSMDTQYF; CDR3 DNA: TGTGCCAGCAGCCCATCGATGGATACGCAGTATTTT; D gene: .; J gene: TRBJ2-3; V gene: TRBV7-2; clone size: many
CDR3 protein: CSVEGMGWDTEAFF; CDR3 DNA: TGCAGCGTTGAAGGTATGGGATGGGACACTGAAGCTTTCTTT; D gene: .; J gene: TRBJ1-1; V gene: TRBV29-1; clone size: .